These T cell receptor beta chains were read from a single sample in a study of Ad26.COV2.S vaccination and SARS-CoV-2 variants. Sequencing used immunoSEQ multiplex PCR; TCRdb keeps in-frame clones, though not all of them. The profile covers about 260,000 clones, with roughly 85% appearing a single time and just under 3% taken by the ten largest. This specimen was peripheral blood, taken in a trial of Ad26.COV2.S vaccine versus placebo. The receptors shown here come from a person between 18 and 59 years old who received the Ad26.COV2.S COVID-19 vaccine or a placebo. Both conserved end residues are part of each CDR3. D genes are given only for firm matches. Clone size is given for some rows only: seen once, a few or many times, or a class if the clone is expanded.

CDR3nt: TGTGCCAGCAGCCTGGGACTAGCGGGAGCAATTGATGAGCAGTTCTTC
CDR3aa: CASSLGLAGAIDEQFF
d_gene: TRBD2
abundance: once
v_gene: TRBV7-8
j_gene: TRBJ2-1

CDR3nt: TGTGCCAGCAGCGCCGACAGGGGGAGTAATGAAAAACTGTTTTTT
CDR3aa: CASSADRGSNEKLFF
d_gene: TRBD1
abundance: .
v_gene: TRBV7-9
j_gene: TRBJ1-4

CDR3nt: TGTGCCAGCAGTTCGGACAGGGCGGCCTATGGCTACACCTTC
CDR3aa: CASSSDRAAYGYTF
d_gene: TRBD1
abundance: .
v_gene: TRBV6-6
j_gene: TRBJ1-2

CDR3nt: TGCAGCGTTGGAGGGACTTTCGGCTCGGCGCAGTATTTT
CDR3aa: CSVGGTFGSAQYF
d_gene: .
abundance: .
v_gene: TRBV29-1
j_gene: TRBJ2-3

CDR3nt: TGTGCTATTCGCTGGGGGAGGGGAGACAATGAGCAGTTCTTC
CDR3aa: CAIRWGRGDNEQFF
d_gene: .
abundance: .
v_gene: TRBV21-1
j_gene: TRBJ2-1

CDR3nt: TGTGCCAGCAGCCAAGTGATCTCGTCCTCCTACGAGCAGTACTTC
CDR3aa: CASSQVISSSYEQYF
d_gene: .
abundance: .
v_gene: TRBV4-2
j_gene: TRBJ2-7

CDR3nt: TGTGCCTGGATGCGGCGAGAGTACAATACCAGGCTTAGGGCTAACTATGGCTACACCTTC
CDR3aa: CAWMRREYNTRLRANYGYTF
d_gene: .
abundance: .
v_gene: TRBV30
j_gene: TRBJ1-2

CDR3nt: TGCGCCAGCAGCTTGGATAATGGACCTCCACAAGAGACCCAGTACTTC
CDR3aa: CASSLDNGPPQETQYF
d_gene: .
abundance: .
v_gene: TRBV5-1
j_gene: TRBJ2-5

CDR3nt: TGTGCCAGCACTCTGAGACAGGCCCTTGGCGAAAAACTGTTTTTT
CDR3aa: CASTLRQALGEKLFF
d_gene: .
abundance: .
v_gene: TRBV2
j_gene: TRBJ1-4

CDR3nt: TGTGCCAGCAGCCTACGGGGGAACTATGGCTACACCTTC
CDR3aa: CASSLRGNYGYTF
d_gene: .
abundance: few
v_gene: TRBV7-8
j_gene: TRBJ1-2

CDR3nt: TGTGCCAGCAGCTTACAGCCTCTGACCGGCCGGGCAGAGACCCAGTACTTC
CDR3aa: CASSLQPLTGRAETQYF
d_gene: .
abundance: .
v_gene: TRBV7-2
j_gene: TRBJ2-5

CDR3nt: TGTGCCAGCATGAAGTATAGGGGGGATTTGGGGGAGCTGTTTTTT
CDR3aa: CASMKYRGDLGELFF
d_gene: .
abundance: .
v_gene: TRBV6-6
j_gene: TRBJ2-2

CDR3nt: TGCACCAGCAGCCAAGGAAGACTGTTTCTGGTCTTC
CDR3aa: CTSSQGRLFLVF
d_gene: .
abundance: .
v_gene: TRBV1
j_gene: TRBJ2-1

CDR3nt: TGCGCCAGCAGCCAAGATCGAGCGGGAGATAACACCGGGGAGCTGTTTTTT
CDR3aa: CASSQDRAGDNTGELFF
d_gene: TRBD2
abundance: .
v_gene: TRBV4-1
j_gene: TRBJ2-2

CDR3nt: TGTGCCAGTAGTACCTCCCCTGGGCTTGGCACCGGGGAGCTGTTTTTT
CDR3aa: CASSTSPGLGTGELFF
d_gene: .
abundance: .
v_gene: TRBV19
j_gene: TRBJ2-2

CDR3nt: TGTGCCAGCAGTTACGGAGGGGAAGCGGATACGCAGTATTTT
CDR3aa: CASSYGGEADTQYF
d_gene: .
abundance: .
v_gene: TRBV6-2/TRBV6-3
j_gene: TRBJ2-3

CDR3nt: TGTGCCAGTAGCGGGGGGAGACCCTACGAGCAGTACTTC
CDR3aa: CASSGGRPYEQYF
d_gene: TRBD2
abundance: .
v_gene: TRBV7-9
j_gene: TRBJ2-7

CDR3nt: TGTGCCAGCAGGGGAAGGACCCGAACCGGGGAGCTGTTTTTT
CDR3aa: CASRGRTRTGELFF
d_gene: .
abundance: few
v_gene: TRBV6-5
j_gene: TRBJ2-2

CDR3nt: TGTGCCAGCAGCGACCCGGGACTAGCGGGAGAAGAGACCCAGTACTTC
CDR3aa: CASSDPGLAGEETQYF
d_gene: TRBD2
abundance: .
v_gene: TRBV28
j_gene: TRBJ2-5

CDR3nt: TGTGCCAGCAGCTCTACAGGGTTCCCTGAAGCTTTCTTT
CDR3aa: CASSSTGFPEAFF
d_gene: .
abundance: .
v_gene: TRBV12-3/TRBV12-4
j_gene: TRBJ1-1

CDR3nt: TGTGCCAGCAGCGCGGGTCAGTGGACAGATACGCAGTATTTT
CDR3aa: CASSAGQWTDTQYF
d_gene: .
abundance: .
v_gene: TRBV9
j_gene: TRBJ2-3

CDR3nt: TGCGCCAGCAGCTTCACGGCATCACCGAACACCGGGGAGCTGTTTTTT
CDR3aa: CASSFTASPNTGELFF
d_gene: .
abundance: .
v_gene: TRBV5-1
j_gene: TRBJ2-2

CDR3nt: TGTGCCAGCAGCTTGGCTAACACCGGGGAGCTGTTTTTT
CDR3aa: CASSLANTGELFF
d_gene: .
abundance: .
v_gene: TRBV5-5
j_gene: TRBJ2-2

CDR3nt: TGTGCCAGCAGCCCAGGGCGGCAGGGTACCGGGGAGCTGTTTTTT
CDR3aa: CASSPGRQGTGELFF
d_gene: .
abundance: .
v_gene: TRBV7-9
j_gene: TRBJ2-2

CDR3nt: TGCGCCAGCAGCCATCGATACGCCCGGGAGCTGAACACTGAAGCTTTCTTT
CDR3aa: CASSHRYARELNTEAFF
d_gene: .
abundance: .
v_gene: TRBV4-3
j_gene: TRBJ1-1

CDR3nt: TGTGCCTGGAGTGTCTTTCGGACTAGCGGTCGCGCGAACACCGGGGAGCTGTTTTTT
CDR3aa: CAWSVFRTSGRANTGELFF
d_gene: TRBD2
abundance: .
v_gene: TRBV30
j_gene: TRBJ2-2

CDR3nt: TGTGCCAGCAGCCAATCTTATACCGGGCAGACAACTAATGAAAAACTGTTTTTT
CDR3aa: CASSQSYTGQTTNEKLFF
d_gene: .
abundance: .
v_gene: TRBV16
j_gene: TRBJ1-4

CDR3nt: TGTGCCAGCAGTTCCCAGGGGGGGGGATCCTACAATGAGCAGTTCTTC
CDR3aa: CASSSQGGGSYNEQFF
d_gene: .
abundance: .
v_gene: TRBV27
j_gene: TRBJ2-1

CDR3nt: TGTGCCAGCAGTTCCTATAGCGGGGGGAACACCGGGGAGCTGTTTTTT
CDR3aa: CASSSYSGGNTGELFF
d_gene: TRBD2
abundance: .
v_gene: TRBV6-2/TRBV6-3
j_gene: TRBJ2-2

CDR3nt: TGTGCCAGTAGGCCGGGACAACCCACAGATACGCAGTATTTT
CDR3aa: CASRPGQPTDTQYF
d_gene: .
abundance: .
v_gene: TRBV19
j_gene: TRBJ2-3

CDR3nt: TGTGCCAGCAGCTTAGAGCGACTAGCGGGGACCGGGGAGCTGTTTTTT
CDR3aa: CASSLERLAGTGELFF
d_gene: TRBD2
abundance: .
v_gene: TRBV7-2
j_gene: TRBJ2-2

CDR3nt: TGCGCCAGCAGCCAACGGACTAGCCTAAGCTCCTACAATGAGCAGTTCTTC
CDR3aa: CASSQRTSLSSYNEQFF
d_gene: TRBD2
abundance: .
v_gene: TRBV4-1
j_gene: TRBJ2-1

CDR3nt: TGTGCCAGTAGTCCCTCAGGGCTGAGCAATCAGCCCCAGCATTTT
CDR3aa: CASSPSGLSNQPQHF
d_gene: .
abundance: .
v_gene: TRBV19
j_gene: TRBJ1-5

CDR3nt: TGTGCCAGCAGCCCCATGGGGGGATCGAACACTGAAGCTTTCTTT
CDR3aa: CASSPMGGSNTEAFF
d_gene: .
abundance: .
v_gene: TRBV5-6
j_gene: TRBJ1-1

CDR3nt: TGTGCCAGCAGTTACCACAGGGTCCGCAACACTGAAGCTTTCTTT
CDR3aa: CASSYHRVRNTEAFF
d_gene: .
abundance: .
v_gene: TRBV6-5
j_gene: TRBJ1-1

CDR3nt: TGCAGCGCGAGGGTAGGGGGGAGCAATCAGCCCCAGCATTTT
CDR3aa: CSARVGGSNQPQHF
d_gene: .
abundance: once
v_gene: TRBV29-1
j_gene: TRBJ1-5